One T cell receptor (beta chain) is described in this entry. The clone's antigen remains unknown. Per-nucleotide qualities are absent, and no much larger clonotype sits a single base away. This sample was taken from a study of blood T cell repertoires in COVID-19 (dated by TCRdb to about 2020). For context, the study as a whole: Collaborator samples came from the United States, Italy and Spain and covered acute and convalescent phases of COVID-19. Where available, HLA class I and class II types were obtained from metadata supplied by the sample provider rather than from assay-based typing. The prospective study material was composed of cDNA or gDNA derived from T cells, B-cell-depleted T cells, or PBMCs. A de-identified subject ID, COVID-19 status, age in years and sex were almost always included in the sample metadata. Samples were obtained from the ongoing ImmuneRACE study (first 160 participants) and from 950 to 1,500 subjects provided by 6 global collaborators. A freely available public database, intended as a resource for researchers studying the immune response to SARS-CoV-2, is where the repertoires were released. Subjects who had been exposed to COVID-19, were actively infected with it, or had recovered from it provided the deeply sampled blood TCRbeta repertoires that made up the dataset.

Spanning cysteine to phenylalanine, the CDR3 consists of 14 amino acids. Kept here is only the CDR3 DNA, which spans 42 bases and is read in frame from base 1. V is pared back by 7 bases and J by 2 bases, with 12 bases lying between the germline termini. CDR1 and CDR2 were assigned from the germline V gene as SNHLY and FYNNEI. Each collaborating institution followed its own protocols to collect whole blood in K2EDTA tubes. For TCRbeta analysis, collaborators shipped samples in one of three forms: frozen whole blood, isolated PBMCs, or DNA extracted from either of those sample types. What the study reported, not specific to this receptor: How much clinical and demographic metadata was included differed by source and by participant, and the metadata was provided uncurated.

TCRbeta CDR3 regions were amplified from genomic DNA using the immunoSEQ Assay, a bias-controlled multiplex PCR. On the study's bioinformatics: The number of nucleated cells in each sample was estimated from the amplification of reference gene primers within the assay. To quantify the absolute abundance of each unique TCRbeta CDR3 rearrangement, sequence reads were collapsed and filtered. For each sample, productive Simpson clonality was calculated as the square root of Simpson's diversity index across productive rearrangements. What TCRdb holds here is the immuneACCESS table cut down to in-frame rearrangements. Part of the clones is not present; checked against another copy, under half of the missing clones reflect an unresolved V gene, and the others are unexplained. From that table come the V and J calls and clone size; the DNA was used to work out D and trimming. The sample table shows some 250,000 clones, and about 86% are seen once. Just under 3% of the sample rests with the top ten.

Sequenced sample: peripheral blood. The sequence joins TRBV2 to TRBJ1-5; a tentative D match to TRBD1 spans 6 bases. This receptor was identified in a woman aged 55 to 70 with active or convalescent COVID-19. Here is the DNA: TGTGCCAGCACTGAGGCAGGGGGCAATCAGCCCCAGCATTTT. It translates as CASTEAGGNQPQHF.